The clone carrying this T cell receptor beta chain was seen a handful of times. Its antigen is still unknown. Per germline, CDR1 SGHTA and CDR2 FQGNSA. The CDR3 covers 17 residues. Trimming stripped 0 bases from V and 7 bases from J, with 21 bases between. This sample is part of a study of blood T cells in healthy people across ages. The study, taken as a whole, reports: The lack of PBMC sorting stopped any conclusive naive versus antigen-experienced comparison. The donors' CMV status was not determined, possibly confounding changes in expanded clonotypes.

The authors ran a second PCR of 7 to 11 cycles using a sample-barcoded 5' primer and a J-beta primer mix. TCRdb redid the calling of the 5' RACE reads with MiXCR, one entry per CDR3 protein. Of hundreds of thousands of distinct CDR3 sequences listed, about half are singletons. The TCR sequence derives from a woman aged 60-75 years in good health. Sequencing was carried out using blood. This chain connects TRBV7-2 to TRBJ2-5, with D hard to call. The CDR3 DNA reads TGTGCCAGCAGCTTAGCGCCAGCTAGTCAGTCCGTAGCGACCCAGTACTTC. This sequence encodes CASSLAPASQSVATQYF.